This T cell receptor beta chain was captured in a study of blood T cell repertoires in COVID-19. Donors in Cohort 3 counted as recovered after two negative PCRs, clearance, or symptom resolution. Trimming left V 0 bases short and J 7 bases short, with 12 bases between. The V gene's germline CDR1 is LNHNV and CDR2 YYDKDF (reference sequence). The CDR3 sequence is 15 residues long. In the original analysis: It was from reference gene primer amplification that nucleated cell counts were estimated. The repertoire was sequenced with immunoSEQ multiplex PCR; TCRdb's copy has only in-frame clones and lacks some. For V, J and clone size, that table is used; D and trimming come from the DNA. The sample gives a few hundred thousand clones, about 88% of which show up once; approximately 3.1% is in the top ten.

This sequence joins TRBV15 and TRBJ1-4; D gene ambiguous. The clonotype was recovered from a woman under 40 who had recovered from COVID-19. Material for sequencing was PBMCs or T cells enriched from blood (not recorded which). The CDR3 here is CATSRDGTAVEKLFF. The CDR3 DNA is TGTGCCACCAGCAGAGATGGAACAGCAGTTGAAAAACTGTTTTTT.